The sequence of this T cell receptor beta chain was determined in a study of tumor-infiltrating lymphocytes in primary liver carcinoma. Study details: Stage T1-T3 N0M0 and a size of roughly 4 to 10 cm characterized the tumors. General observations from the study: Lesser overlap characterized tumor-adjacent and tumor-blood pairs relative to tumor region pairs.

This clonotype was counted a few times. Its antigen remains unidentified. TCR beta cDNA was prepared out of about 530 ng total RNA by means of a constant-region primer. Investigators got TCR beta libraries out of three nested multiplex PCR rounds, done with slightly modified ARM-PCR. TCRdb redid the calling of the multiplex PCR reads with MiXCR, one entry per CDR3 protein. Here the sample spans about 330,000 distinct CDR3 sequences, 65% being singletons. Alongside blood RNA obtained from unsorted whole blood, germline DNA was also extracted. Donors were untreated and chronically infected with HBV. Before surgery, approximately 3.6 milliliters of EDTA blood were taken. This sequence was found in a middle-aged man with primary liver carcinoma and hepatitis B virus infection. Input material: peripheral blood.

The chain's CDR3 is CASRGGAGGNTGELFF. The CDR3, as DNA: TGTGCCAGCAGGGGGGGGGCAGGGGGCAACACCGGGGAGCTGTTTTTT. This chain connects TRBV6-5 to TRBJ2-2, with a weak D call TRBD1 (8 bases). V was clipped by 6 bases and J by 2 bases, with 16 bases between them. Germline V gene sequence: CDR1 MNHEY, CDR2 SVGAGI. The CDR3 contains 16 residues.